These T cell receptor beta chains were read from a single sample in a study of blood T cell repertoires in COVID-19. TCRdb's table, derived via immunoSEQ multiplex PCR, lists solely in-frame clones and lacks some. The data contain 100,000 to 120,000 clones, 65% to 90% of them singletons. Material for sequencing was peripheral blood. Receptor source: a man older than 75 with acute or convalescent COVID-19. Each CDR3 is given with its conserved first and last residue. Fields, in order: D gene, V gene, J gene, clone size, CDR3 DNA, CDR3 protein. D genes are given only for firm matches. Clone size is shown for a subset of rows, as once, few, many or a class of expanded clone.

d_call: NA; v_call: TRBV18; j_call: TRBJ1-1; clone_size: once; cdr3_nt: TGTGCCAGCTCACCAAACGGCCTAGCGAACACTGAAGCTTTCTTT; cdr3_aa: CASSPNGLANTEAFF
d_call: NA; v_call: TRBV19; j_call: TRBJ2-7; clone_size: NA; cdr3_nt: TGTGCCAGCCATCAACGGGCTGGCGGGAACCCCTACGAGCAGTACTTC; cdr3_aa: CASHQRAGGNPYEQYF
d_call: NA; v_call: TRBV19; j_call: TRBJ2-5; clone_size: NA; cdr3_nt: TGTGCCAGTAGTATCGCCTCCCTGGGGAGAGAGACCCAGTACTTC; cdr3_aa: CASSIASLGRETQYF
d_call: NA; v_call: TRBV6-5; j_call: TRBJ1-1; clone_size: NA; cdr3_nt: TGTGCCAGCAGCGACAGATTTGAAGCTTTCTTT; cdr3_aa: CASSDRFEAFF
d_call: TRBD2; v_call: TRBV9; j_call: TRBJ2-2; clone_size: NA; cdr3_nt: TGTGCCAGCAGCTCCGGGACAGGGACTAGCGGGAGCGGGGAGCTGTTTTTT; cdr3_aa: CASSSGTGTSGSGELFF
d_call: NA; v_call: TRBV6-2/TRBV6-3; j_call: TRBJ2-2; clone_size: NA; cdr3_nt: TGTGCCAGCAGTTATGGGGCACGGAACACCGGGGAGCTGTTTTTT; cdr3_aa: CASSYGARNTGELFF
d_call: TRBD2; v_call: TRBV7-8; j_call: TRBJ2-2; clone_size: NA; cdr3_nt: TGTGCCAGCAGCCCAGCGGGAGGTTTCACCGGGGAGCTGTTTTTT; cdr3_aa: CASSPAGGFTGELFF
d_call: NA; v_call: TRBV28; j_call: TRBJ2-5; clone_size: once; cdr3_nt: TGTGCCAGCAGTTCCTTAAAGCCAGGGCCCCAAGAGACCCAGTACTTC; cdr3_aa: CASSSLKPGPQETQYF
d_call: NA; v_call: TRBV3-1/TRBV3-2; j_call: TRBJ2-7; clone_size: NA; cdr3_nt: TGTGCCAGCAGCCAAGGTCGAACAGGGTTCCGTCCAACCTACGAGCAGTACTTC; cdr3_aa: CASSQGRTGFRPTYEQYF
d_call: TRBD2; v_call: TRBV28; j_call: TRBJ2-5; clone_size: NA; cdr3_nt: TGTGCCAGCAGGGGACCCCGGGGCGGGAGGGGAATCCAAGAGACCCAGTACTTC; cdr3_aa: CASRGPRGGRGIQETQYF
d_call: TRBD1; v_call: TRBV7-8; j_call: TRBJ2-6; clone_size: NA; cdr3_nt: TGTGCCAGCAGCCTCCGGGACAGGGGCTCTGGGGCCAACGTCCTGACTTTC; cdr3_aa: CASSLRDRGSGANVLTF
d_call: TRBD1; v_call: TRBV18; j_call: TRBJ1-2; clone_size: NA; cdr3_nt: TGTGCCAGCTCCGAGACAGGGGAAGGCTACACCTTC; cdr3_aa: CASSETGEGYTF
d_call: NA; v_call: TRBV12-5; j_call: TRBJ2-5; clone_size: NA; cdr3_nt: TGTGCTAGTGGTTTGCCGCCCGGGAAGACCCAGTACTTC; cdr3_aa: CASGLPPGKTQYF
d_call: TRBD1; v_call: TRBV27; j_call: TRBJ1-5; clone_size: NA; cdr3_nt: TGTGCCAGCAGTTCCCAGGGGGCTAGGCAGCCCCAGCATTTT; cdr3_aa: CASSSQGARQPQHF
d_call: NA; v_call: TRBV19; j_call: TRBJ2-1; clone_size: NA; cdr3_nt: TGTGCCAGTAGTGACCCCCGACTAGCTAGGGGGGGGGAGCAGTTCTTC; cdr3_aa: CASSDPRLARGGEQFF
d_call: NA; v_call: TRBV24-1; j_call: TRBJ1-1; clone_size: NA; cdr3_nt: TGTGCCACCAGCGACAGGATGAACACTGAAGCTTTCTTT; cdr3_aa: CATSDRMNTEAFF
d_call: TRBD2; v_call: TRBV28; j_call: TRBJ2-1; clone_size: NA; cdr3_nt: TGTGCCAGCAGTTCCGGACTAGCGGGAGAATTAGGCAATGAGCAGTTCTTC; cdr3_aa: CASSSGLAGELGNEQFF
d_call: NA; v_call: TRBV7-9; j_call: TRBJ2-7; clone_size: few; cdr3_nt: TGTGCCAGCAGCCTTCGGGGAGCGGACTACGAGCAGTACTTC; cdr3_aa: CASSLRGADYEQYF
d_call: TRBD2; v_call: TRBV28; j_call: TRBJ2-3; clone_size: NA; cdr3_nt: TGTGCCAGCAGTTTGGGACTAGCGGGAGTCGGGACAGATACGCAGTATTTT; cdr3_aa: CASSLGLAGVGTDTQYF
d_call: TRBD2; v_call: TRBV29-1; j_call: TRBJ2-3; clone_size: NA; cdr3_nt: TGCAGCACATGGACTAGCCTGACAGATACGCAGTATTTT; cdr3_aa: CSTWTSLTDTQYF
d_call: NA; v_call: TRBV5-1; j_call: TRBJ1-6; clone_size: NA; cdr3_nt: TGCGCCAGCAGCTTGGTGTGGGGAGTTTCACCCCTCCACTTT; cdr3_aa: CASSLVWGVSPLHF
d_call: TRBD2; v_call: TRBV5-1; j_call: TRBJ2-1; clone_size: NA; cdr3_nt: TGCGCCAGCAGCTTGGTGAGTAGCGGGAGAAGATCCTACAATGAGCAGTTCTTC; cdr3_aa: CASSLVSSGRRSYNEQFF
d_call: NA; v_call: TRBV7-9; j_call: TRBJ2-7; clone_size: NA; cdr3_nt: TGTGCCAGCAGCTTTGGTGACTACCCCTACGAGCAGTACTTC; cdr3_aa: CASSFGDYPYEQYF
d_call: NA; v_call: TRBV14; j_call: TRBJ1-1; clone_size: NA; cdr3_nt: TGTGCCAGCAGCCAATCGAGGAACACTGAAGCTTTCTTT; cdr3_aa: CASSQSRNTEAFF
d_call: NA; v_call: TRBV2; j_call: TRBJ2-7; clone_size: NA; cdr3_nt: TGTGCCAGCAGGGCCCAGGGGGGTCGCTACGAGCAGTACTTC; cdr3_aa: CASRAQGGRYEQYF
d_call: TRBD2; v_call: TRBV5-4; j_call: TRBJ2-4; clone_size: few; cdr3_nt: TGTGCCAGCAGCTTGGCGGGGGGGCGGATTCGGGACATTCAGTACTTC; cdr3_aa: CASSLAGGRIRDIQYF
d_call: NA; v_call: TRBV27; j_call: TRBJ2-3; clone_size: NA; cdr3_nt: TGTGCCAGCAGTTTCACCTACACAGATACGCAGTATTTT; cdr3_aa: CASSFTYTDTQYF
d_call: TRBD2; v_call: TRBV5-1; j_call: TRBJ2-7; clone_size: NA; cdr3_nt: TGCGCCAGCAGCCCAGACCCGGGACTAGGCGGTCGGTACTTC; cdr3_aa: CASSPDPGLGGRYF
d_call: NA; v_call: TRBV18; j_call: TRBJ2-6; clone_size: NA; cdr3_nt: TGTGCCAGCTCACCAGATAGCTCTGGGGCCAACGTCCTGACTTTC; cdr3_aa: CASSPDSSGANVLTF
d_call: NA; v_call: TRBV27; j_call: TRBJ1-2; clone_size: NA; cdr3_nt: TGTGCCAGCAGTAAAGGGGGTTTCAGTGGCTACACCTTC; cdr3_aa: CASSKGGFSGYTF
d_call: TRBD2; v_call: TRBV30; j_call: TRBJ2-3; clone_size: NA; cdr3_nt: TGTGCCTGGAGAAAGGGACTAGCGGGAGGAACGCAGTATTTT; cdr3_aa: CAWRKGLAGGTQYF
d_call: NA; v_call: TRBV27; j_call: TRBJ2-2; clone_size: few; cdr3_nt: TGTGCCAGCAGTTTCGGGGGGCTGGGGGAGCTGTTTTTT; cdr3_aa: CASSFGGLGELFF
d_call: NA; v_call: TRBV19; j_call: TRBJ2-2; clone_size: NA; cdr3_nt: TGTGCCAGTAATACTGGGGGCCAGGGCACCGGGGAGCTGTTTTTT; cdr3_aa: CASNTGGQGTGELFF
d_call: NA; v_call: TRBV4-2; j_call: TRBJ1-1; clone_size: NA; cdr3_nt: TGTGCCAGCAGCCCCCAGGGTAGGAACACTGAAGCTTTCTTT; cdr3_aa: CASSPQGRNTEAFF
d_call: NA; v_call: TRBV9; j_call: TRBJ1-6; clone_size: few; cdr3_nt: TGTGCCAGCAGCGTAGTGGCAGGGGCGGATTCACCCCTCCACTTT; cdr3_aa: CASSVVAGADSPLHF
d_call: TRBD2; v_call: TRBV10-2; j_call: TRBJ2-1; clone_size: NA; cdr3_nt: TGCGCCAGCAGTGATATGGGACTAGCGTCCAGCTCCTACAATGAGCAGTTCTTC; cdr3_aa: CASSDMGLASSSYNEQFF
d_call: NA; v_call: TRBV28; j_call: TRBJ2-7; clone_size: NA; cdr3_nt: TGTGCCAGCAGTTTAGTCTCCCTAGGCTCCTACGAGCAGTACTTC; cdr3_aa: CASSLVSLGSYEQYF
d_call: NA; v_call: TRBV24-1; j_call: TRBJ1-4; clone_size: NA; cdr3_nt: TGTGCCACCAGTGATCCAGGACAGCGAAATGAAAAACTGTTTTTT; cdr3_aa: CATSDPGQRNEKLFF
d_call: NA; v_call: TRBV6-5; j_call: TRBJ1-6; clone_size: NA; cdr3_nt: TGTGCCAGCAGTTACACGTTGAGCTCCTATAATTCACCCCTCCACTTT; cdr3_aa: CASSYTLSSYNSPLHF
d_call: TRBD1; v_call: TRBV6-6; j_call: TRBJ1-2; clone_size: few; cdr3_nt: TGTGCCAGCAGCCGACAGGGGGCCTATGGCTACACCTTC; cdr3_aa: CASSRQGAYGYTF
d_call: NA; v_call: TRBV29-1; j_call: TRBJ2-3; clone_size: NA; cdr3_nt: TGCAGCGTTGGCGGGGTCCTCACAGATACGCAGTATTTT; cdr3_aa: CSVGGVLTDTQYF
d_call: NA; v_call: TRBV19; j_call: TRBJ1-1; clone_size: NA; cdr3_nt: TGTGCCAGTAGTATGAGCTCCGGGGAGGCTTCTGAAGCTTTCTTT; cdr3_aa: CASSMSSGEASEAFF
d_call: TRBD1; v_call: TRBV28; j_call: TRBJ1-3; clone_size: NA; cdr3_nt: TGTGCCAGCAGTCTGGGTTTACAGGGGGCGGGTTACACCATATATTTT; cdr3_aa: CASSLGLQGAGYTIYF
d_call: NA; v_call: TRBV5-1; j_call: TRBJ2-6; clone_size: NA; cdr3_nt: TGCGCCAGCAGCTTTACAGGGTCTGGGGCCAACGTCCTGACTTTC; cdr3_aa: CASSFTGSGANVLTF
d_call: NA; v_call: TRBV7-9; j_call: TRBJ2-7; clone_size: NA; cdr3_nt: TGTGCCAGCAGCTTAGTTGGAGGCTCGCTCTACGAGCAGTACTTC; cdr3_aa: CASSLVGGSLYEQYF
d_call: NA; v_call: TRBV28; j_call: TRBJ2-2; clone_size: NA; cdr3_nt: TGTGCCAGCAGGCAGTCGAGCGGCGGAGGGACCGGGGAGCTGTTTTTT; cdr3_aa: CASRQSSGGGTGELFF
d_call: TRBD1; v_call: TRBV27; j_call: TRBJ2-7; clone_size: NA; cdr3_nt: TGTGCCAGCAGGACGGGACAGTTACACTACGAGCAGTACTTC; cdr3_aa: CASRTGQLHYEQYF
d_call: TRBD1; v_call: TRBV2; j_call: TRBJ2-2; clone_size: NA; cdr3_nt: TGTGCCAGCAGAGGGACAGTGGACACCGGGGAGCTGTTTTTT; cdr3_aa: CASRGTVDTGELFF
d_call: NA; v_call: TRBV10-1; j_call: TRBJ1-1; clone_size: NA; cdr3_nt: TGCGCCAGCAGTGAGTTACGCGGGGATAATGCTTTCTTT; cdr3_aa: CASSELRGDNAFF
d_call: NA; v_call: TRBV30; j_call: TRBJ1-1; clone_size: NA; cdr3_nt: TGTGCCTGGAGTGTATCAGCCAGGGTTACTGAAGCTTTCTTT; cdr3_aa: CAWSVSARVTEAFF
d_call: TRBD1; v_call: TRBV18; j_call: TRBJ2-5; clone_size: NA; cdr3_nt: TGTGCCAGCTCACCACGGGACAGCTCCCAAGAGACCCAGTACTTC; cdr3_aa: CASSPRDSSQETQYF
d_call: TRBD1; v_call: TRBV7-9; j_call: TRBJ1-2; clone_size: NA; cdr3_nt: TGTGCCAGCAGCCCACAGGGGGCAAACAACTATGGCTACACCTTC; cdr3_aa: CASSPQGANNYGYTF
d_call: NA; v_call: TRBV30; j_call: TRBJ1-5; clone_size: many; cdr3_nt: TGTGCCTGGAGTGTCTCCAGGTATAGCAATCAGCCCCAGCATTTT; cdr3_aa: CAWSVSRYSNQPQHF
d_call: TRBD1; v_call: TRBV5-1; j_call: TRBJ2-1; clone_size: NA; cdr3_nt: TGCGCCAGCAGCTTGTCCGGGACAGACAATGAGCAGTTCTTC; cdr3_aa: CASSLSGTDNEQFF
d_call: TRBD1; v_call: TRBV6-1; j_call: TRBJ1-4; clone_size: NA; cdr3_nt: TGTGCCAGCAGTGAAGGAGGGACAGGGGAAAAACTGTTTTTT; cdr3_aa: CASSEGGTGEKLFF
d_call: NA; v_call: TRBV11-2; j_call: TRBJ2-7; clone_size: few; cdr3_nt: TGTGCCAGCAGCCGATTTCCCAGTTACGAGCAGTACTTC; cdr3_aa: CASSRFPSYEQYF
d_call: TRBD1; v_call: TRBV9; j_call: TRBJ2-2; clone_size: NA; cdr3_nt: TGTGCCAGCAGCGACGGACAGGGGAGGATAGCCGGGGAGCTGTTTTTT; cdr3_aa: CASSDGQGRIAGELFF
d_call: TRBD2; v_call: TRBV5-1; j_call: TRBJ2-3; clone_size: NA; cdr3_nt: TGCGCCAGCAGCGCAGCTAGCGGGAGGACAGATACGCAGTATTTT; cdr3_aa: CASSAASGRTDTQYF
d_call: NA; v_call: TRBV25-1; j_call: TRBJ2-1; clone_size: NA; cdr3_nt: TGTGCCAGCAGAGGAGGGGGCGCTTACAATGAGCAGTTCTTC; cdr3_aa: CASRGGGAYNEQFF